This TCR beta chain was recorded in a study of CD8 T cell repertoires and HIV-1 epitope variants. Whole-study context: Twenty-five autologous and known Gag and Nef epitope variant peptides each stimulated T cells separately. Equal numbers of autologous T cell-negative cells presented antigen to enriched T cells.

The length of the CDR3 is 15 residues. J gave up 0 bases and V 6 bases, and 6 bases lay outside the gene matches. Germline CDR1 reads MDHEN; CDR2 reads SYDVKM. Comments on this clone: Its antigen is not known.

Libraries were prepared by immunoSEQ multiplex PCR; TCRdb keeps only in-frame clonotypes and omits some of them. The table includes thousands of clones, around three fifths detected once. The chain is built from TRBV28 and TRBJ2-5, with 8 bases identical to TRBD1. This clonotype originated in a male donor with HIV. The sequencing sample was made of cultured CD8+ T cells derived from PBMCs. CDR3 sequence: CASSSQDRDQETQYF. The CDR3 DNA reads TGTGCCAGCAGCTCCCAGGACAGGGACCAAGAGACCCAGTACTTC.